These 4 T cell receptor beta chains came from one sample sequenced in a study of CD8+CD57+ T cells in acquired aplastic anemia. TCR beta VDJ and CDR3 profiling used genomic DNA as template. A single record per CDR3 protein comes from TCRdb applying MiXCR to the reads. In the table there are about 150,000 distinct CDR3 sequences, approximately 41% of which are singletons. Material for sequencing was sorted CD4+, CD8+, or CD8+CD57+ T cells (not recorded which) from PBMCs. Receptor source: a human donor in good health, serving as a control.

There are a few counts of this clonotype. The J gene is TRBJ2-2, the V gene TRBV5-1; 10 bases are shared with TRBD2. V dropped 0 bases and J dropped 7; count of bases not matched to a gene: 6. This CDR3 has 16 residues. Germline V CDR1 and CDR2: SGHRS, YFSETQ. CDR3 region: CASSLELAGYHGELFF. Here the CDR3 DNA reads TGCGCCAGCAGCTTGGAACTAGCGGGGTATCACGGGGAGCTGTTTTTT. Complete variable domain (other parts from reference TRBV5-1 and TRBJ2-2): KAGVTQTPRYLIKTRGQQVTLSCSPISGHRSVSWYQQTPGQGLQFLFEYFSETQRNKGNFPGRFSGRQFSNSRSEMNVSTLELGDSALYLCASSLELAGYHGELFFGEGSRLTVL.

This rearrangement joins TRBV5-1 to TRBJ2-7; 11 bases line up with TRBD1. The germline V gene encodes CDR1 SGHRS and CDR2 YFSETQ. With V trimmed by 1 base and J by 3 bases, 12 bases remained unmatched. The CDR3 covers 18 residues. The CDR3 DNA follows: TGCGCCAGCAGCTTGAGGACGACGGACAGGGGGCGCGACTACGAGCAGTACTTC. This gives the protein CASSLRTTDRGRDYEQYF. The complete variable domain, with remaining parts taken from reference TRBV5-1 and TRBJ2-7, reads KAGVTQTPRYLIKTRGQQVTLSCSPISGHRSVSWYQQTPGQGLQFLFEYFSETQRNKGNFPGRFSGRQFSNSRSEMNVSTLELGDSALYLCASSLRTTDRGRDYEQYFGPGTRLTVT.

This chain connects TRBV10-3 to TRBJ2-7; the D gene is possibly TRBD2 (6 bases). This CDR3 is 14 amino acids long. Deletions cut 10 bases from V and 3 bases from J, with 19 bases between. Germline V lookup: CDR1 ENHRY, CDR2 SYGVKD. CDR3: CATGYGQGGYEQYF. CDR3 in DNA: TGTGCCACTGGGTACGGGCAGGGAGGCTACGAGCAGTACTTC.

The CDR3 DNA reads as TGTGCCAGCTCCCTTGGGGGGGCTGGGGATCAGCCCCAGCATTTT. This sequence encodes CASSLGGAGDQPQHF. This rearrangement joins TRBV25-1 to TRBJ1-5; possibly TRBD1 for D (6 bases). The V and J ends lost 8 bases and 5 bases respectively, with 19 bases between them. Germline CDR1 and CDR2: MGHDK and SYGVNS. The CDR3 consists of 15 residues.